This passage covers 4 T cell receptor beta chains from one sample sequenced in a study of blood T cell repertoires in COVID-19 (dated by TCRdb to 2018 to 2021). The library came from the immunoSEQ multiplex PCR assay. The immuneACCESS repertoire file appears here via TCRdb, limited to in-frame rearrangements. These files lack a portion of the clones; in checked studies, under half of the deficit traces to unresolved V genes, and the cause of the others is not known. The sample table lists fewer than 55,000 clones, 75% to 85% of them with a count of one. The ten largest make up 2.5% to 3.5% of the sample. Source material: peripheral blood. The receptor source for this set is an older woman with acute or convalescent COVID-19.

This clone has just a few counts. Here the CDR3 reads CASSQDRDTRYGYTF. The CDR3 coding sequence is TGTGCCAGCAGCCAAGATAGGGACACCCGCTATGGCTACACCTTC. The chain links TRBV3-1 (or the pseudogene TRBV3-2) to TRBJ1-2, with a possible D match to TRBD1 (6 bases). Trimming took off 0 bases at V and 4 bases at J, with 12 bases between the two ends. CDR3 length: 15 residues. From germline, CDR1 is LGHDT and CDR2 YNNKEL (reference sequence).

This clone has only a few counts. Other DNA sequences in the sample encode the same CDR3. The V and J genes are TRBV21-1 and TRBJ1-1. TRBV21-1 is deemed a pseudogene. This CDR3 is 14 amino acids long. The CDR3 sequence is CASQHRHRGTEAFF. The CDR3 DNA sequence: TGTGCCAGCCAACACCGTCACCGGGGGACTGAAGCTTTCTTT.

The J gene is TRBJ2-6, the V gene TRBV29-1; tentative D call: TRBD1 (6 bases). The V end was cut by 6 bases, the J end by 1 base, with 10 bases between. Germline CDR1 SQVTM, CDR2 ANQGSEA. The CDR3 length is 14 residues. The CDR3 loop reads CSVKTGSGANVLTF. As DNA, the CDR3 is TGCAGCGTCAAGACAGGATCTGGGGCCAACGTCCTGACTTTC.

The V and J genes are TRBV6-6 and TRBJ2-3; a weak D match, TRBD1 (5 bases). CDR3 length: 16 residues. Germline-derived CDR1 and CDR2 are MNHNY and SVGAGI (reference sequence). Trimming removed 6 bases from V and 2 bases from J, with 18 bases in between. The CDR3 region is CASRDRYRRFTDTQYF. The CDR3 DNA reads TGTGCCAGCAGGGACCGCTACAGGCGATTCACAGATACGCAGTATTTT.